The sequence of this T cell receptor beta chain was determined in a study of blood T cell repertoires in COVID-19. Study at large: Donors in the United States, Italy and Spain gave samples during acute or convalescent COVID-19. T cells, B-cell-depleted T cells, or PBMCs supplied cDNA or gDNA.

How the authors handled the data: Amplification of reference gene primers provided the estimated nucleated cell counts. Sequencing was performed with immunoSEQ multiplex PCR; in TCRdb, only in-frame clones are kept and a portion is missing. V, J and clone size derive from that table, while D and trimming were established from the DNA sequence. The sample consists of roughly 350,000 clones, approximately 87% of them appearing once. The sample was peripheral blood. The sequence derives from a woman aged 45 to 65 with active or convalescent COVID-19.

The CDR3 spells CASTSSRGLIITGEKLFF. In nucleotides, the CDR3 is TGTGCCAGCACCTCTTCCAGGGGGCTGATTATAACTGGAGAAAAACTGTTTTTT. The V gene is TRBV7-6, the J gene TRBJ1-4, with 8 nucleotides matching TRBD1. This CDR3 contains 18 residues. The ends lost 7 bases at V and 8 bases at J; junction bases unmatched: 21. The germline gives CDR1 SGHVS, CDR2 FNYEAQ.